Presented here are 28 T cell receptor beta chains from one specimen sequenced in a study of early T cells in non-severe SARS-CoV-2 infection. Via MiXCR, TCRdb re-called the 5' RACE reads, giving one row per CDR3 protein. The sample records 25,000 to 35,000 distinct CDR3 sequences, about 2.7% being singletons. Material: whole blood. These TCRs come from an adult who was a healthcare worker with PCR-confirmed SARS-CoV-2 infection or an uninfected control (not recorded which).

Regarding this clonotype: A much larger clone differs from this one at a single base, so this may be a read error. The genes are TRBV30 and TRBJ1-2; a possible D gene is TRBD1 (6 bases). The CDR3 is 18 residues long. CDR1 and CDR2 (germline): GTSNPN, SVGIG (reference sequence). Deletions cut 4 bases from V and 4 bases from J, with 28 bases between. The CDR3, as DNA: TGTGCCTGGATCCCTCCGGGACACGACCTACTAGGGTCCTATGGCTACACCTTC. Amino acids: CAWIPPGHDLLGSYGYTF.

This clonotype was picked up many times. The V gene is TRBV20-1, the J gene TRBJ1-2, with no clear D. Per the germline V gene, CDR1 is DFQATT and CDR2 is SNEGSKA (reference sequence). Trimming took 0 bases from V and 1 from J, leaving 12 bases between them. This CDR3 spans 15 amino acids. CDR3 DNA: TGCAGTGCTAGAGATAGTAACAGCCATAACTATGGCTACACCTTC. This gives the protein CSARDSNSHNYGYTF.

This clonotype was observed at least ten times. The CDR3 protein is CASSHRTSGGDSYNEQFF. CDR3 DNA sequence: TGCGCCAGCAGCCACAGGACTAGCGGGGGCGACTCCTACAATGAGCAGTTCTTC. J is TRBJ2-1 and V is TRBV5-1; 13 positions match TRBD2. Losses at the gene ends were 4 bases for V and 0 bases for J; bases not matched to a gene: 7. Germline V gene sequence: CDR1 SGHRS, CDR2 YFSETQ. CDR3 size: 18 residues.

This clonotype was counted many times. The V and J genes are TRBV3-1 and TRBJ1-4, with D unresolved. Germline-derived CDR1 and CDR2 are LGHDT and YNNKEL (reference sequence). V was pared by 0 bases and J by 8 bases, with 13 bases between. CDR3 length equals 15 residues. The CDR3 sequence is CASSQEEAVKEKLFF. CDR3 coding DNA: TGTGCCAGCAGCCAAGAGGAGGCGGTAAAAGAAAAACTGTTTTTT.

Ten or more counts support this clonotype. The CDR3 DNA reads TGCGCCAGCAGCCAAGTAGGGAGACAGATTAATGAAAAACTGTTTTTT. The encoded protein is CASSQVGRQINEKLFF. The chain combines TRBV4-1 with TRBJ1-4, with a weak D call TRBD1 (5 bases). The CDR3 runs to 16 residues. Germline V gene data show CDR1 as MGHRA and CDR2 as YSYEKL. Trimming stripped 1 base from V and 4 bases from J, with 13 bases between.

This clonotype was counted many times. The V call is TRBV20-1, the J call TRBJ2-1; possible D gene TRBD2, 6 bases. Germline V gene sequence: CDR1 DFQATT, CDR2 SNEGSKA (reference sequence). Trimming removed 2 bases at V and 2 bases at J, with 16 bases between. The CDR3 runs 16 residues. The CDR3 here is CSARPLISGAYNEQFF. The CDR3 coding sequence is TGCAGTGCTAGACCTCTTATATCGGGGGCCTACAATGAGCAGTTCTTC.

Ten or more counts support this clonotype. The chain carries TRBV10-3 and TRBJ2-3; 7 bases agree with TRBD1. CDR3 length equals 15 residues. The ends lost 5 bases at V and 0 bases at J; junction bases unmatched: 5. CDR1 ENHRY and CDR2 SYGVKD come from the germline V gene. CDR3 region: CAISTGTVSTDTQYF. Here the CDR3 DNA reads TGTGCCATCAGTACTGGGACAGTTAGCACAGATACGCAGTATTTT.

This clonotype was counted many times. The J gene is TRBJ1-6, the V gene TRBV9; no clear D. With 2 bases removed from V and 4 bases from J, the gap between germline ends came to 7 bases. Germline CDR1 SGDLS, CDR2 YYNGEE. The CDR3 sequence is 14 residues long. Written as DNA, the CDR3 is TGTGCCAGCAGCGTTCTGGGATATAATTCACCCCTCCACTTT. This encodes CASSVLGYNSPLHF.

This clonotype was seen many times. J is TRBJ2-1 and V is TRBV6-6; D is tentatively TRBD1 or TRBD2 (5 bases each). CDR1 MNHNY and CDR2 SVGAGI come from the germline V gene (reference sequence). Trimming shortened V by 8 bases and J by 6 bases, and 17 bases separated the two germline ends. This CDR3 is 14 amino acids long. The CDR3 bases are TGTGCCAGCGGGGGACGATATCAGGGCAATGAGCAGTTCTTC. Translation gives CASGGRYQGNEQFF.

The table lists this clonotype with many counts. This chain joins TRBV15 and TRBJ1-1, with 12 nucleotides matching TRBD1. The CDR3 totals 13 residues. Germline V lookup: CDR1 LNHNV, CDR2 YYDKDF (reference sequence). Germline trimming cut 11 bases from V and 5 bases from J; bases unmatched to any gene: 6. CDR3 coding DNA: TGTGCCTCGGGACAGGGGGCGAAAACTGAAGCTTTCTTT. Protein product: CASGQGAKTEAFF. Based on the CDR3 plus reference TRBV15 and TRBJ1-1, the full variable domain is DAMVIQNPRYQVTQFGKPVTLSCSQTLNHNVMYWYQQKSSQAPKLLFHYYDKDFNNEADTPDNFQSRRPNTSFCFLDIRSPGLGDTAMYLCASGQGAKTEAFFGQGTRLTVV.

The CDR3 DNA sequence: TGTGCCAGCAGTTTAGCCCCAGGGGACACTCATGGCTACACCTTC. Translated, it gives CASSLAPGDTHGYTF. This rearrangement joins TRBV12-3 or TRBV12-4 to TRBJ1-2, with D possibly being TRBD1 (6 bases). V was trimmed by 0 bases and J by 6 bases, leaving 14 bases between them. The CDR3 runs 15 residues.

This clonotype was seen repeatedly, ten times or more. The chain carries TRBV5-8 and TRBJ2-7, with D unresolved. CDR1 and CDR2 from the germline V gene are SGHTS and YDEGEE. Trimming pared 5 bases from V and 0 bases from J, leaving 15 bases between. The CDR3 spans 15 residues. DNA of the CDR3: TGTGCCAGCAGTCGGAGTAGGGTTAGCTCCTACGAGCAGTACGTC. Its translation is CASSRSRVSSYEQYV.

The CDR3 reads CASSPRGSPLHF. Written as DNA, the CDR3 is TGTGCCAGCTCACCCAGGGGTTCACCCCTCCACTTT. This rearrangement joins TRBV18 to TRBJ1-6; weak D call: TRBD1 (6 bases). V lost 3 bases to trimming and J lost 9 bases, with 6 bases between them. This CDR3 spans 12 amino acids. Germline assignment: CDR1 KGHSH and CDR2 LQKENI.

This clonotype was seen repeatedly, ten times or more. The chain couples TRBV5-1 to TRBJ2-5; no clear D gene. The germline V and J ends were trimmed by 1 base and 2 bases, with 9 bases remaining between them. Germline V gene lookup returns CDR1 SGHRS and CDR2 YFSETQ. CDR3 size: 14 residues. In DNA, the CDR3 is TGCGCCAGCAGCTTGTCGGTGGTACAAGAGACCCAGTACTTC. Translation gives CASSLSVVQETQYF.

This clonotype has ten or more counts. The chain couples TRBV30 to TRBJ2-3; unclear D gene. The CDR3 is 13 residues long. CDR1 and CDR2 from the germline V gene are GTSNPN and SVGIG (reference sequence). Trimming removed 1 base from V and 0 bases from J, with 5 bases in between. Here the CDR3 reads CAWSATSTDTQYF. The CDR3, as DNA: TGTGCCTGGAGTGCGACTAGCACAGATACGCAGTATTTT.

This clonotype was seen repeatedly, ten times or more. The V call is TRBV28, the J call TRBJ2-2, with D unclear. Germline V lookup: CDR1 MDHEN, CDR2 SYDVKM. This CDR3 is 16 amino acids long. The V gene lost 6 bases and the J gene lost 0 bases, with 14 bases spanning the gap. CDR3 DNA: TGTGCCAGCAGATTTGGCGGATGGTCGAACACCGGGGAGCTGTTTTTT. It codes for CASRFGGWSNTGELFF.

This clonotype was picked up many times. This chain uses TRBV20-1 with TRBJ2-3, with D perhaps assigned TRBD1 or TRBD2 (5 bases each). The CDR3 is made up of 15 amino acids. CDR1 is DFQATT and CDR2 is SNEGSKA in the germline V gene (reference sequence). Trimming removed 6 bases at V and 4 bases at J, with 20 bases between. Written as DNA, the CDR3 is TGCAGTGCAACCATAAGGGACGCTTTGGCAGATACGCAGTATTTT. It specifies CSATIRDALADTQYF.

The sample holds many counts of this clonotype. This chain connects TRBV14 to TRBJ2-1, with TRBD1 matching over 7 bases. V shed 1 base, J shed 6 bases, and the junction held 3 bases outside the gene matches. The CDR3 is 14 residues long. The germline V gene has CDR1 SGHDN and CDR2 FVKESK. The CDR3 protein is CASSQVRQGNEQFF. The CDR3 nucleotides are TGTGCCAGCAGCCAAGTTCGACAGGGCAATGAGCAGTTCTTC.

This clonotype showed up many times. The chain is built from TRBV2 and TRBJ2-1, with a weak D call TRBD2 (5 bases). Trimming took off 6 bases at V and 6 bases at J, with 18 bases between the two ends. This CDR3 comprises 15 residues. Germline V gives CDR1 SNHLY, CDR2 FYNNEI. The chain's CDR3 is CASSGLLGRSNEQFF. The CDR3, as DNA: TGTGCCAGCAGCGGCCTACTAGGGCGGTCCAATGAGCAGTTCTTC.

This clonotype rates as medium-sized. The chain combines TRBV7-8 with TRBJ2-1; TRBD1 is a possible D gene (6 bases). Germline assignment: CDR1 SGHVS and CDR2 FQNEAQ. This CDR3 has 12 residues. Trimming removed 5 bases at V and 10 bases at J, with 12 bases between. This chain's CDR3 is CASSMDSNEQFF. The DNA of the CDR3 is TGTGCCAGCAGCATGGACAGTAACGAGCAGTTCTTC.

This clonotype was observed many times. The chain links TRBV7-2 to TRBJ1-5; TRBD1 is a possible D gene (5 bases). The CDR3 runs to 14 residues. Looked up from germline, CDR1 is SGHTA and CDR2 is FQGNSA. V lost 5 bases, J lost 5 bases, and 13 bases lay in between. CDR3 residues: CASSPPGQDQPQHF. CDR3 DNA sequence: TGTGCCAGCAGCCCCCCGGGGCAGGATCAGCCCCAGCATTTT.

The chain employs TRBV23-1 and TRBJ2-5; D is unclear. TRBV23-1 qualifies as an ORF whose function is uncertain. The CDR3 contains 16 residues. V was pared by 8 bases and J by 1 base, with 20 bases between. CDR3 coding DNA: TGCGCCAGCCGTATCCGTCGGTCGGGCGCCCAAGAGACCCAGTACTTC. This sequence encodes CASRIRRSGAQETQYF.

This clonotype was seen many times. The genes are TRBV5-1 and TRBJ2-5; D gene ambiguous. The CDR3 extends over 14 amino acids. CDR1 is SGHRS and CDR2 is YFSETQ in the germline V gene. V was shortened by 3 bases and J by 3 bases, with 12 bases between the two germline ends. The DNA of the CDR3 is TGCGCCAGCAGCTGGCCGACTTACGAAGAGACCCAGTACTTC. As protein: CASSWPTYEETQYF. Using reference TRBV5-1 and TRBJ2-5 for the parts outside the CDR3, the full variable domain is KAGVTQTPRYLIKTRGQQVTLSCSPISGHRSVSWYQQTPGQGLQFLFEYFSETQRNKGNFPGRFSGRQFSNSRSEMNVSTLELGDSALYLCASSWPTYEETQYFGPGTRLLVL.

This clonotype occurred many times. The V gene is TRBV4-1, the J gene TRBJ1-1, with a possible D match to TRBD1 (5 bases). The V gene's germline CDR1 is MGHRA and CDR2 YSYEKL. V was clipped by 2 bases and J by 1 base, with 8 bases between them. CDR3 length equals 14 residues. This CDR3 is CASSQQGGNTEAFF. CDR3 bases: TGCGCCAGCAGCCAACAGGGAGGGAACACTGAAGCTTTCTTT.

This clonotype was observed at least ten times. The rearrangement links TRBV7-2 to TRBJ1-5; perhaps TRBD1 as D (5 bases). CDR1 and CDR2 from the germline V gene are SGHTA and FQGNSA. The CDR3 runs 15 residues. V lost 4 bases and J lost 3, with 13 bases in between. CDR3 protein: CASSSVTAFNQPQHF. The CDR3 bases are TGTGCCAGCAGCTCCGTGACAGCGTTCAATCAGCCCCAGCATTTT.

In its sample, this clonotype was seen many times. The chain recombines TRBV4-1 with TRBJ1-1; weak D call: TRBD1 (5 bases). The germline CDR1 and CDR2 sequences are MGHRA and YSYEKL. This CDR3 is 15 amino acids long. Trimming removed 2 bases at V and 1 base at J, with 11 bases between. This CDR3 is CASSQWFRENTEAFF. DNA for the CDR3: TGCGCCAGCAGCCAATGGTTCAGGGAGAACACTGAAGCTTTCTTT.

This clonotype was counted at least ten times. V gene TRBV11-3 combines with J gene TRBJ2-1, with D perhaps TRBD2 (5 bases). There are 17 residues in the CDR3. Germline CDR1 SGHNT, CDR2 YENEEA. Trimming stripped 2 bases from V and 0 bases from J, with 14 bases between. CDR3 loop: CASSLSGGRHSYNEQFF. CDR3 coding DNA: TGTGCCAGCAGCTTAAGTGGCGGGCGCCACTCCTACAATGAGCAGTTCTTC.

Ten or more counts support this clonotype. This chain links TRBV24-1 with TRBJ2-4; TRBD2 matches at 8 bases. The germline V gene has CDR1 KGHDR and CDR2 SFDVKD. This CDR3 contains 14 residues. With 5 bases clipped from V and 12 bases from J, the junction kept 11 bases outside the gene matches. CDR3 sequence: CATSATLTAGGQYF. CDR3 coding DNA: TGTGCCACCAGTGCTACCCTCACGGCGGGGGGTCAGTACTTC.